The 11 T cell receptor beta chains below come from one sample, sequenced in a study of post-analysis software for immune sequencing data. Study-level findings and limits: The study found TRBV5-6, TRBV5-1 and TRBV20-1 among about 5 TRBV segments more frequent in patients than controls.

These receptors have no known antigen. Sequencing libraries made from TCR beta cDNA carried unique molecular identifiers. TCRdb fed the PCR reads into MiXCR, producing one record per CDR3 protein. The profile shows around 710,000 distinct CDR3 sequences, 40% to 55% of them singletons. The specimen was blood. Source of these receptors: a girl aged 10 to 17 with multiple sclerosis.

The rearrangement links TRBV7-2 to TRBJ2-1; a weak D match, TRBD2 (6 bases). CDR1 is SGHTA, CDR2 FQGNSA, per germline. Trimming pared 0 bases from V and 10 bases from J, leaving 16 bases between. This CDR3 has 15 amino acids. CDR3 nucleotides: TGTGCCAGCAGCTTAGCGGGAGGAATGTCCTACGAGCAGTTCTTC. This translates into CASSLAGGMSYEQFF.

This chain joins TRBV20-1 and TRBJ2-1; D ambiguous. V was clipped by 3 bases and J by 7 bases, with 13 bases between them. There are 13 residues in the CDR3. Germline CDR1 DFQATT, CDR2 SNEGSKA (reference sequence). Written as DNA, the CDR3 is TGCAGTGCTAGGGTCGACTGGCTTAATGAGCAGTTCTTC. It is translated as CSARVDWLNEQFF.

The chain links TRBV7-2 to TRBJ1-1, with TRBD1 as a possible D gene (5 bases). V was cut by 1 base and J by 4 bases, with 10 bases left in between. This CDR3 is built from 14 residues. CDR1 is SGHTA, CDR2 FQGNSA, per germline. CDR3 sequence reads: CASSLEVGGTEAFF. DNA of the CDR3: TGTGCCAGCAGCTTAGAAGTTGGGGGCACTGAAGCTTTCTTT.

This chain joins TRBV29-1 and TRBJ2-1, with D tentatively TRBD1 or TRBD2 (5 bases each). Germline loops: CDR1 SQVTM, CDR2 ANQGSEA. V dropped 1 base and J dropped 7 bases, with 14 bases sitting between them. The CDR3 length is 14 residues. This CDR3 reads CSVEVSSRANEQFF. The DNA of the CDR3 is TGCAGCGTTGAAGTTTCTAGCAGGGCAAATGAGCAGTTCTTC.

The chain couples TRBV6-5 to TRBJ1-5, with D possibly matching TRBD1 (6 bases). From germline, CDR1 is MNHEY and CDR2 SVGAGI. Trimming shortened V by 5 bases and J by 6 bases, and 14 bases separated the two germline ends. This CDR3 has 14 amino acids. The CDR3 region is CASSKNREIQPQHF. For the CDR3, the DNA is TGTGCCAGCAGTAAAAACAGGGAAATTCAGCCCCAGCATTTT.

The chain joins TRBV7-9 to TRBJ2-5, with 9 bases identical to TRBD1. TRBJ2-7 explains the end of the DNA better; the J call may be wrong. The CDR3 is 16 residues long. The germline gives CDR1 SEHNR, CDR2 FQNEAQ (reference sequence). CDR3 in amino acids: CASSLDSGDRAHEQYF. The CDR3 DNA reads as TGTGCCAGCAGCTTAGATTCTGGGGACAGGGCCCACGAGCAGTACTTC.

The gene calls are TRBV7-2 and TRBJ2-1; 12 bases line up with TRBD2. The junction had 14 bases not matched to a gene; V was cut back by 4 bases and J by 7 bases. This CDR3 region has 18 residues. Germline CDR1 SGHTA, CDR2 FQGNSA. The CDR3 spells CASSSPLLRLAGANEQFF. Here the CDR3 DNA reads TGTGCCAGCAGCTCCCCCCTCCTTAGACTAGCGGGAGCAAATGAGCAGTTCTTC.

The chain has TRBV7-3 and TRBJ2-7; TRBD2 is a possible D gene (7 bases). There are 15 residues in the CDR3. Germline V gene sequence: CDR1 SGHTA, CDR2 FQGTGA. Trimming cost V 0 bases and J 7 bases, with 16 bases left between them. The CDR3 sequence: CASSLTQRDNNEQYF. The DNA for the CDR3 is TGTGCCAGCAGCTTAACCCAGCGGGACAACAATGAGCAGTACTTC.

The sample holds one count of this clonotype. The chain combines TRBV6-1 with TRBJ2-1; D is ambiguous. The J call is doubtful: the DNA matches TRBJ2-7 better. CDR1 is MNHNS and CDR2 is SASEGT in the germline V gene. This CDR3 comprises 15 residues. The CDR3 loop is CASRMKWQAYNEQYF. CDR3 DNA: TGTGCCAGCAGGATGAAATGGCAGGCCTACAATGAGCAGTACTTC.

The CDR3 region has the DNA TGTGCCAGCAGCTTAGGGGGATCAGAGGTCCAAGAGACCCAGTACTTC. It specifies CASSLGGSEVQETQYF. The rearrangement joins TRBV7-9 to TRBJ2-5; no clear D. This CDR3 is built from 16 residues. The germline V gene encodes CDR1 SEHNR and CDR2 FQNEAQ (reference sequence). V was cut by 1 base and J by 1 base, with 13 bases left in between.

The genes are TRBV5-1 and TRBJ2-7, with 10 nucleotides matching TRBD2. V lost 0 bases, J lost 1 base, and 10 bases stayed unmatched. CDR1 is SGHRS, CDR2 YFSETQ, per germline. The CDR3 loop spans 18 amino acids. DNA of the CDR3: TGCGCCAGCAGCTTGGAGGCGCATACTAGCGGGACTTCCTACGAGCAGTACTTC. This codes for CASSLEAHTSGTSYEQYF.